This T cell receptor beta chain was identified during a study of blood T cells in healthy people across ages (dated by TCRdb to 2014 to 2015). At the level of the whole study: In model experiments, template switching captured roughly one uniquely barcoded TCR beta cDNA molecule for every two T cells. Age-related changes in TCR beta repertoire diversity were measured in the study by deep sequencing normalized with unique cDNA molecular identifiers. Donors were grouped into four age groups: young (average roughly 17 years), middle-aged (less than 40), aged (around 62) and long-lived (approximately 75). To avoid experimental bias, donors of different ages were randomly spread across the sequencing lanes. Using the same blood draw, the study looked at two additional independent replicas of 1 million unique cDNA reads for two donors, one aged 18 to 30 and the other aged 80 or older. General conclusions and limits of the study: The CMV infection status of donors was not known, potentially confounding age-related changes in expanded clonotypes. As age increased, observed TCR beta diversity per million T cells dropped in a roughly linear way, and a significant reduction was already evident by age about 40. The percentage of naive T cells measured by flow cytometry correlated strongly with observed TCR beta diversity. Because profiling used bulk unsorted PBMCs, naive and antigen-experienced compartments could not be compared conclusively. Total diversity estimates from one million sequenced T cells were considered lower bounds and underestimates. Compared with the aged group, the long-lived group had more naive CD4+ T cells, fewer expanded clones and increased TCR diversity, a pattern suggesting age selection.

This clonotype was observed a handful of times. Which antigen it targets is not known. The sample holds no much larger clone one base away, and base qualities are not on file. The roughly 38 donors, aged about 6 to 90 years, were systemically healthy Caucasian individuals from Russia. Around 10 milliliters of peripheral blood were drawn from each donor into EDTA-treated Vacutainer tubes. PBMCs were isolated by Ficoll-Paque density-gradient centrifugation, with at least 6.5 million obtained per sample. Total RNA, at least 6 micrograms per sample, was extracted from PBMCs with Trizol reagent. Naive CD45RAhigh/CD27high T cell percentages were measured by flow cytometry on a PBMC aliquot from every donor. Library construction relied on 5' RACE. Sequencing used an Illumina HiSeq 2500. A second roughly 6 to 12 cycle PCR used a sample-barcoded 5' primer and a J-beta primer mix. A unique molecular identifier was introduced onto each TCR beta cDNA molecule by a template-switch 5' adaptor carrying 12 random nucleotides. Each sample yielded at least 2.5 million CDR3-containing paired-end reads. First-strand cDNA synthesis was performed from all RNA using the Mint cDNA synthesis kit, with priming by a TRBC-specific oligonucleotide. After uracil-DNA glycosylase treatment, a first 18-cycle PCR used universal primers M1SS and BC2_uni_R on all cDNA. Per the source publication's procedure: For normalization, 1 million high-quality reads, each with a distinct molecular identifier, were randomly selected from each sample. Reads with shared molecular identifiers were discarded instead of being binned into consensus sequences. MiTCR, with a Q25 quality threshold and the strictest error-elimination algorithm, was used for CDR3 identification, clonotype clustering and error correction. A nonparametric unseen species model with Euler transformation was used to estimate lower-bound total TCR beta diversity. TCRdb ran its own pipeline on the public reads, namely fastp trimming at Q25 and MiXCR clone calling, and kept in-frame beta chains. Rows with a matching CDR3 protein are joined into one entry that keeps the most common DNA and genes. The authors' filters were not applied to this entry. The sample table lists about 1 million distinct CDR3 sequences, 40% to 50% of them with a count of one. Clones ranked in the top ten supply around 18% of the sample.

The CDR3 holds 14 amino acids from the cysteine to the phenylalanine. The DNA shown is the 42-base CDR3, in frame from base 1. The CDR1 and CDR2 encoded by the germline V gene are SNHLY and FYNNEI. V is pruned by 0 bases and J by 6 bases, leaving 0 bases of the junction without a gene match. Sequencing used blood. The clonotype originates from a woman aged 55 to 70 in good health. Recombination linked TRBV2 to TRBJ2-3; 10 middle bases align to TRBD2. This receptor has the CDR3 CASSEATSGDTQYF. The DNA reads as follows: TGTGCCAGCAGTGAAGCGACTAGCGGGGATACGCAGTATTTT.